Following are 25 T cell receptor beta chains from one sample sequenced in a study of blood T cell repertoires in COVID-19. TCRdb keeps only in-frame clones here, not all; method: immunoSEQ multiplex PCR. The table includes around 71,000 clones, roughly nine tenths detected once. Source material: peripheral blood. The receptors derive from an older woman with acute or convalescent COVID-19.

This clone turned up a few times. The chain recombines TRBV7-2 with TRBJ2-3; TRBD2 aligns across 11 bases. CDR1 is SGHTA and CDR2 is FQGNSA in the germline V gene. The CDR3 extends over 18 amino acids. The V and J ends lost 3 bases and 0 bases, in that order; junction bases with no gene match: 8. This chain's CDR3 is CASSLGKLAGASTDTQYF. CDR3 in DNA: TGTGCCAGCAGCTTGGGCAAACTAGCGGGGGCTAGCACAGATACGCAGTATTTT.

The chain employs TRBV7-6 and TRBJ2-3; 14 bases fit TRBD2. The junction had 6 bases not matched to a gene; V was cut back by 5 bases and J by 5 bases. This CDR3 region has 16 residues. The germline V gene has CDR1 SGHVS and CDR2 FNYEAQ. CDR3 coding DNA: TGTGCCAGCAGCCCCCGGACTAGCGGGGGGCAAGATACGCAGTATTTT. Translating gives CASSPRTSGGQDTQYF.

The chain carries TRBV10-1 and TRBJ2-3, with D possibly matching TRBD2 (6 bases). This CDR3 region has 12 residues. The ends were cut back, 2 bases at V and 14 bases at J, with 14 bases in the middle. In germline, CDR1 is WNHNN, CDR2 SYGVQD (reference sequence). CDR3 in amino acids: CASSETGGELYF. In nucleotides, the CDR3 is TGCGCCAGCAGTGAGACGGGCGGGGAACTGTATTTT.

The rearrangement joins TRBV9 to TRBJ1-1; a possible D gene is TRBD1 (6 bases). This CDR3 comprises 14 residues. The V end was cut by 0 bases, the J end by 8 bases, with 14 bases between. Per the germline V gene, CDR1 is SGDLS and CDR2 is YYNGEE. DNA of the CDR3: TGTGCCAGCAGCGTAGCTACATCGGACAGAGAAGCTTTCTTT. Amino acid sequence: CASSVATSDREAFF.

This chain connects TRBV7-9 to TRBJ1-1; TRBD1 agrees at 9 bases. Per the germline V gene, CDR1 is SEHNR and CDR2 is FQNEAQ (reference sequence). Trimming cost V 6 bases and J 7 bases; bases outside gene matches: 9. The CDR3 has 14 amino acids. CDR3: CASSPGQGQVEAFF. The CDR3 DNA is TGTGCCAGCAGTCCCGGACAGGGGCAGGTTGAAGCTTTCTTT.

The CDR3 DNA reads as TGTGCCAGCAGGTCACAGAGTGAAGCTTTCTTT. Its translation: CASRSQSEAFF. The chain combines TRBV28 with TRBJ1-1; D unresolved. The CDR3 is 11 residues long. V gave up 6 bases and J gave up 7 bases, with 9 bases separating them. The germline V gene encodes CDR1 MDHEN and CDR2 SYDVKM.

V usage is TRBV24-1 and J usage is TRBJ2-1; D is undetermined. Germline lookup yields CDR1 KGHDR and CDR2 SFDVKD. The CDR3 runs 15 residues. V lost 5 bases, J lost 0 bases, and 10 bases lay in between. CDR3 in amino acids: CATSAVTSSYNEQFF. The CDR3 DNA follows: TGTGCCACCAGTGCAGTAACAAGCTCCTACAATGAGCAGTTCTTC.

The chain links TRBV5-1 to TRBJ2-7, with a possible D match to TRBD2 (5 bases). V lost 0 bases, J lost 3 bases, and 13 bases lay in between. Germline CDR1 SGHRS, CDR2 YFSETQ. The CDR3 is made up of 15 amino acids. CDR3 coding DNA: TGCGCCAGCAGCTTGGGTGTCGGACTGTACTACGAGCAGTACTTC. Protein: CASSLGVGLYYEQYF.

This chain connects TRBV2 to TRBJ1-6; 7 bases are a match to TRBD1. The CDR3 is made up of 16 amino acids. Germline V gene data show CDR1 as SNHLY and CDR2 as FYNNEI. J was trimmed by 10 bases and V by 3 bases; bases with no gene match: 12. The chain's CDR3 is CASSDEGASLGSPLHF. CDR3 nucleotides: TGTGCCAGCAGTGATGAGGGGGCCTCGCTTGGCTCACCCCTCCACTTT.

The chain uses TRBV19 and TRBJ2-7; TRBD2 agrees at 7 bases. The CDR3 sequence is 16 residues long. CDR1 and CDR2 from the germline V gene are LNHDA and SQIVND (reference sequence). V was clipped by 3 bases and J by 6 bases; unmatched bases: 14. CDR3 region: CASSIGLGEGHTEQYF. The CDR3 DNA reads as TGTGCCAGTAGTATCGGACTGGGGGAGGGCCATACCGAGCAGTACTTC.

The CDR3 is CASSQTGTPNIQYF. CDR3 nucleotide sequence: TGTGCCAGCAGCCAAACAGGGACCCCCAACATTCAGTACTTC. This sequence joins TRBV27 and TRBJ2-4, with D possibly matching TRBD1 (6 bases). The CDR3 contains 14 residues. Trimming stripped 6 bases from V and 7 bases from J, with 16 bases between. From germline, CDR1 is MNHEY and CDR2 SMNVEV (reference sequence).

V gene TRBV28 combines with J gene TRBJ1-2; 11 nucleotides agree with TRBD1. Looked up from germline, CDR1 is MDHEN and CDR2 is SYDVKM. This CDR3 contains 14 residues. Losses at the gene ends were 6 bases for V and 4 bases for J; bases not matched to a gene: 4. The CDR3 coding sequence is TGTGCCAGCAGCCGAGGACAGGGGGCCTATGGCTACACCTTC. It codes for CASSRGQGAYGYTF.

V usage is TRBV2 and J usage is TRBJ1-5; no firm D call. Per the germline V gene, CDR1 is SNHLY and CDR2 is FYNNEI. The CDR3 contains 14 residues. V lost 6 bases, J lost 0 bases, and 9 bases lay in between. The DNA for the CDR3 is TGTGCCAGCAGAGGAGATTCTAGCAATCAGCCCCAGCATTTT. Protein product: CASRGDSSNQPQHF. The variable domain in full, with the rest retrieved from reference TRBV2 and TRBJ1-5, is EPEVTQTPSHQVTQMGQEVILRCVPISNHLYFYWYRQILGQKVEFLVSFYNNEISEKSEIFDDQFSVERPDGSNFTLKIRSTKLEDSAMYFCASRGDSSNQPQHFGDGTRLSIL.

This chain connects TRBV28 to TRBJ1-1; 8 positions agree with TRBD1. Trimming cost V 1 base and J 7 bases; bases outside gene matches: 14. Germline lookup yields CDR1 MDHEN and CDR2 SYDVKM. CDR3 length: 17 residues. The DNA for the CDR3 is TGTGCCAGCAGTTTATCCGGGACAGGTTATAGAGGTGGTGAAGCTTTCTTT. Protein sequence: CASSLSGTGYRGGEAFF.

The chain links TRBV4-3 to TRBJ1-2; maybe TRBD1 (6 bases). V lost 1 base and J 8 bases, leaving 14 bases between the germline ends. This CDR3 spans 14 amino acids. Germline assignment: CDR1 LGHNA and CDR2 YSLEER. The CDR3: CASSQADRIGGYTF. The CDR3 nucleotides read TGCGCCAGCAGCCAAGCGGACAGAATTGGCGGCTACACCTTC.

The chain combines TRBV5-1 with TRBJ1-1, with TRBD1 matching 7 bases. The CDR3 is 14 residues long. V dropped 0 bases and J dropped 6; count of bases not matched to a gene: 5. Germline CDR1 reads SGHRS; CDR2 reads YFSETQ. The CDR3: CASSLGQGNPEAFF. The DNA of the CDR3 is TGCGCCAGCAGCTTGGGACAGGGAAATCCTGAAGCTTTCTTT.

V usage is TRBV9 and J usage is TRBJ2-6, with 9 bases fitting TRBD1. CDR1 and CDR2 (germline): SGDLS, YYNGEE. The CDR3 runs to 19 residues. J was trimmed by 0 bases and V by 4 bases; bases with no gene match: 11. For the CDR3, the DNA is TGTGCCAGCAGCTTAAGAACCGGGACAGGGTACTCTGGGGCCAACGTCCTGACTTTC. Translation gives CASSLRTGTGYSGANVLTF.

The chain joins TRBV28 to TRBJ2-1; D is possibly TRBD2 (5 bases). Trimming left V 3 bases short and J 0 bases short, with 18 bases between. The CDR3 is made up of 18 amino acids. Germline V gives CDR1 MDHEN, CDR2 SYDVKM. For the CDR3, the DNA is TGTGCCAGCAGTTTGTCTTTTGAGGGCCCTAGCTCCTACAATGAGCAGTTCTTC. Protein: CASSLSFEGPSSYNEQFF.

There are a few counts of this clone. V and J are TRBV27 and TRBJ2-7, with D possibly matching TRBD2 (6 bases). This CDR3 comprises 13 residues. Looked up from germline, CDR1 is MNHEY and CDR2 is SMNVEV (reference sequence). V was cut by 5 bases and J by 7 bases, with 15 bases left in between. CDR3 sequence reads: CASSALRAGEQYF. The CDR3 DNA reads TGTGCCAGCAGTGCACTTCGGGCGGGGGAGCAGTACTTC.

The V gene is TRBV19, the J gene TRBJ2-7, with TRBD1 matching over 7 bases. The CDR3 length is 15 residues. J gave up 2 bases and V 2 bases, and 6 bases lay outside the gene matches. Germline CDR1 LNHDA, CDR2 SQIVND (reference sequence). The CDR3 region is CASSIPGTVAYEQYF. CDR3 nucleotide sequence: TGTGCCAGTAGTATACCCGGGACAGTTGCCTACGAGCAGTACTTC.

In its sample, this clone was seen once. The rearrangement uses TRBV11-2 and TRBJ2-1; possibly TRBD2 for D (5 bases). Trimming stripped 0 bases from V and 4 bases from J, with 7 bases between. The germline V gene encodes CDR1 SGHAT and CDR2 FQNNGV. The CDR3 has 14 amino acids. Written as DNA, the CDR3 is TGTGCCAGCAGCTTAGATCGGGGTTACAATGAGCAGTTCTTC. Amino acids: CASSLDRGYNEQFF.

In DNA, the CDR3 is TGTGCCAGCAGCTTAGCGTCGGGATGGAACACTGAAGCTTTCTTT. This gives the protein CASSLASGWNTEAFF. The chain links TRBV7-6 to TRBJ1-1; no clear D gene. Trimming left V 0 bases short and J 1 base short, with 9 bases between. This CDR3 region has 15 residues. Germline V gene data show CDR1 as SGHVS and CDR2 as FNYEAQ.

The chain is built from TRBV9 and TRBJ2-7, with 7 bases lining up with TRBD1. The V and J ends lost 4 bases and 3 bases, in that order; junction bases with no gene match: 10. Germline V gene data show CDR1 as SGDLS and CDR2 as YYNGEE. The length of the CDR3 is 15 residues. The CDR3 sequence is CASSPRTGALYEQYF. CDR3 in DNA: TGTGCCAGCAGCCCACGGACAGGAGCCCTCTACGAGCAGTACTTC.

The gene calls are TRBV2 and TRBJ2-7; no definite D call. V lost 1 base to trimming and J lost 4 bases, with 5 bases between them. Looked up from germline, CDR1 is SNHLY and CDR2 is FYNNEI. The CDR3 loop spans 12 amino acids. The CDR3 DNA reads TGTGCCAGCAGTGAAGACGGGTACGAGCAGTACTTC. Amino acids: CASSEDGYEQYF.

This clone has a single count. The genes are TRBV7-2 and TRBJ2-7; D gene unclear. The CDR3 spans 15 residues. Deletions cut 4 bases from V and 0 bases from J, with 13 bases between. In germline, CDR1 is SGHTA, CDR2 FQGNSA. The DNA of the CDR3 is TGTGCCAGCAGCTCAGATCAGTTAAGCTCCTACGAGCAGTACTTC. Protein sequence: CASSSDQLSSYEQYF.